Listed below are T cell receptor beta chains from one sample, sequenced in a study of T cell responses to AZD1222 COVID-19 vaccine. TCRdb's table, derived via immunoSEQ multiplex PCR, lists solely in-frame clones and lacks some. The table lists about 270,000 clones, around 92% of them singletons. This material consisted of peripheral blood, taken 28 days after the second AZD1222 dose. Receptors originate from an adult who received the AZD1222 COVID-19 vaccine. The CDR3 runs from the conserved cysteine through the conserved F or W. The D gene is left open where the match is weak. Some rows have no size entry. The others give once, few or many, or a class for an expanded clone.

DNA: TGCGCCAGCAGGTCCGGACAGGGCGACGTGAACACTGAAGCTTTCTTT
CDR3: CASRSGQGDVNTEAFF
D: TRBD1
V: TRBV5-1
size: NA
J: TRBJ1-1

DNA: TGTGCCAGCAGGAAGGGTCCGTTTGAAGCTTTCTTT
CDR3: CASRKGPFEAFF
D: NA
V: TRBV12-3/TRBV12-4
size: NA
J: TRBJ1-1

DNA: TGTGCCAGCAGTAAGGCGGCCGGGGGGTACGAGCAGTACTTC
CDR3: CASSKAAGGYEQYF
D: TRBD2
V: TRBV2
size: NA
J: TRBJ2-7

DNA: TGTGCCAGCAGTTTGAGGCTAAGGTCCTACAATGAGCAGTTCTTC
CDR3: CASSLRLRSYNEQFF
D: NA
V: TRBV27
size: NA
J: TRBJ2-1

DNA: TGTGCCAGCAGTGCGCAGGGGAGGAGGAGCTCCTACGAGCAGTACTTC
CDR3: CASSAQGRRSSYEQYF
D: NA
V: TRBV28
size: once
J: TRBJ2-7

DNA: TGTGCCAGCTCACCACCTGGAGAGAAGGATGGCTACACCTTC
CDR3: CASSPPGEKDGYTF
D: NA
V: TRBV18
size: NA
J: TRBJ1-2

DNA: TGCGCCAGCAGCTTGGTGGGGACAGGTGGAAACACCATATATTTT
CDR3: CASSLVGTGGNTIYF
D: TRBD1
V: TRBV5-1
size: NA
J: TRBJ1-3

DNA: TGTGCCAGCAGTTCCACCCTGGGCGGTCTAGCCAAAAACATTCAGTACTTC
CDR3: CASSSTLGGLAKNIQYF
D: NA
V: TRBV6-2/TRBV6-3
size: NA
J: TRBJ2-4

DNA: TGTGCCAGCAGTGAAGTGATAGGCAGGAAGTTCTACGAGCAGTACTTC
CDR3: CASSEVIGRKFYEQYF
D: NA
V: TRBV2
size: NA
J: TRBJ2-7

DNA: TGTGCCAGCAGTGAAGAGGCATCGGTCTACGAGCAGTACTTC
CDR3: CASSEEASVYEQYF
D: NA
V: TRBV2
size: NA
J: TRBJ2-7

DNA: TGTGCCAGCAGCCAAGGGACAGGCAAGCAGCCCCAGCATTTT
CDR3: CASSQGTGKQPQHF
D: TRBD1
V: TRBV3-1/TRBV3-2
size: NA
J: TRBJ1-5

DNA: TGTGCCAGCAGTGAAAGTGTTCCTGGAAACACCATATATTTT
CDR3: CASSESVPGNTIYF
D: NA
V: TRBV6-1
size: NA
J: TRBJ1-3

DNA: TGTGCCAGCTCACCATCCACCCGCACAGATACGCAGTATTTT
CDR3: CASSPSTRTDTQYF
D: NA
V: TRBV18
size: few
J: TRBJ2-3

DNA: TGTGCCAGCAGCCAAGTACGGACCACTGAAGCTTTCTTT
CDR3: CASSQVRTTEAFF
D: NA
V: TRBV3-1/TRBV3-2
size: NA
J: TRBJ1-1

DNA: TGCGCCAGCAGCTTGGGTCCGGTGAACACTGAAGCTTTCTTT
CDR3: CASSLGPVNTEAFF
D: NA
V: TRBV5-1
size: once
J: TRBJ1-1

DNA: TGTGCCATCAGTGTCCTTCTAGCGGAGGACACAGATACGCAGTATTTT
CDR3: CAISVLLAEDTDTQYF
D: TRBD2
V: TRBV10-3
size: NA
J: TRBJ2-3

DNA: TGTGCCAGCAGCCCCGCGGGACAGGGAAACACCATATATTTT
CDR3: CASSPAGQGNTIYF
D: TRBD1
V: TRBV7-9
size: NA
J: TRBJ1-3

DNA: TGTGCCAGCAGGGACAGAGCTTCACCCCTCCACTTT
CDR3: CASRDRASPLHF
D: NA
V: TRBV2
size: NA
J: TRBJ1-6

DNA: TGCGCCAGCGGGGAACGGGACAGAGATTACAATGAGCAGTTCTTC
CDR3: CASGERDRDYNEQFF
D: TRBD1
V: TRBV5-1
size: NA
J: TRBJ2-1

DNA: TGCAGTGCTAGTGACAGGGCAAACACTGAAGCTTTCTTT
CDR3: CSASDRANTEAFF
D: TRBD1
V: TRBV20-1
size: NA
J: TRBJ1-1

DNA: TGTGCCAGCAGCAAAGGGGGTGAGACCCAGTACTTC
CDR3: CASSKGGETQYF
D: NA
V: TRBV7-8
size: NA
J: TRBJ2-5

DNA: TGTGCAAGTCGCTTAAGGTACACTGAAGCTTTCTTT
CDR3: CASRLRYTEAFF
D: NA
V: TRBV12-2
size: NA
J: TRBJ1-1

DNA: TGTGCCAGCAGTTTGGAGGGCCCCTACGAGCAGTACTTC
CDR3: CASSLEGPYEQYF
D: NA
V: TRBV12-3/TRBV12-4
size: NA
J: TRBJ2-7

DNA: TGTGCCAGCATCGAGTGGTCCAGCCAGAATGAGCAGTTCTTC
CDR3: CASIEWSSQNEQFF
D: NA
V: TRBV6-5
size: NA
J: TRBJ2-1

DNA: TGTGCCAGCTCCCTCGGCGGGGCGGACACTGAAGCTTTCTTT
CDR3: CASSLGGADTEAFF
D: NA
V: TRBV18
size: NA
J: TRBJ1-1

DNA: TGTGCCAGCAGCCTTCCCGGGACTAGGAATGAGCAGTTCTTC
CDR3: CASSLPGTRNEQFF
D: TRBD2
V: TRBV3-1/TRBV3-2
size: NA
J: TRBJ2-1

DNA: TGTGCCAGCAGTTTCCGGAAACACTCCTACGAGCAGTACTTC
CDR3: CASSFRKHSYEQYF
D: NA
V: TRBV27
size: NA
J: TRBJ2-7

DNA: TGTGCCAGCAGCCCCCGCGGGCGGGGGGGCCGAGACACCGGGGAGCTGTTTTTT
CDR3: CASSPRGRGGRDTGELFF
D: TRBD2
V: TRBV7-8
size: NA
J: TRBJ2-2

DNA: TGTGCCAGCAGTTTCCGGAATCAGCCCCAGCATTTT
CDR3: CASSFRNQPQHF
D: NA
V: TRBV28
size: NA
J: TRBJ1-5